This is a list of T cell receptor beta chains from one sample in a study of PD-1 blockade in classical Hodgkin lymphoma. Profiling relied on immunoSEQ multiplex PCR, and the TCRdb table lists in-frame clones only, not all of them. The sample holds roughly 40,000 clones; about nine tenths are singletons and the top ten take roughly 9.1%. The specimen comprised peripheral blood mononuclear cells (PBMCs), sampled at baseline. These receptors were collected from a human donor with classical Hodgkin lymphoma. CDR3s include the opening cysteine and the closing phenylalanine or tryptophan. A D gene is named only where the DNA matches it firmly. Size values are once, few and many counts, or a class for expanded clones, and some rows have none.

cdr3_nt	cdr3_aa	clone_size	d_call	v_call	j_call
TGTGCCAGCAGCCCAGGGATAGCGGGCTACAATGAGCAGTTCTTC	CASSPGIAGYNEQFF	few	TRBD2	TRBV9	TRBJ2-1
TGCGCCAGCAGCCCCCAGGGAAGCCCCTACGAGCAGTACTTC	CASSPQGSPYEQYF	.	.	TRBV5-1	TRBJ2-7
TGTGCCAGCAGCTTAAGGGGCGACAGGGCTAACTATGGCTACACCTTC	CASSLRGDRANYGYTF	.	TRBD1	TRBV7-6	TRBJ1-2
TGTGCCAGCAGCTTAGGCATTCTTAACACCGGGGAGCTGTTTTTT	CASSLGILNTGELFF	.	.	TRBV11-2	TRBJ2-2
TGTGCCAGCAGCCTGGACAGGGGGGGCTCCTACGAGCAGTACTTC	CASSLDRGGSYEQYF	once	TRBD1	TRBV4-2	TRBJ2-7
TGTGCCAGCAGCTTGAACAGGGGAGAGACCCAGTACTTC	CASSLNRGETQYF	.	TRBD1	TRBV7-7	TRBJ2-5
TGTGCCAGCGATATTATAGCGGGAGCGAGTGATGAGCAGTTCTTC	CASDIIAGASDEQFF	.	TRBD2	TRBV9	TRBJ2-1
TGCGCCAGCAGCTTACAGGGGGTCTCCTACAATGAGCAGTTCTTC	CASSLQGVSYNEQFF	.	TRBD1	TRBV5-1	TRBJ2-1
TGCAGTGCTAGATTCCCAGATACGCAGTATTTT	CSARFPDTQYF	.	.	TRBV20-1	TRBJ2-3
TGTGCCAGCAGCTTAACCGGCTTGCGGGATCAGCCCCAGCATTTT	CASSLTGLRDQPQHF	.	.	TRBV7-3	TRBJ1-5
TGTGCCAGAACGACTAGCGGATTCACCGGGGAGCTGTTTTTT	CARTTSGFTGELFF	.	TRBD2	TRBV27	TRBJ2-2
TGTGCCAGCAGTCGGACCGGGACTAGCGGGAGCGATGAGCAGTTCTTC	CASSRTGTSGSDEQFF	.	TRBD2	TRBV9	TRBJ2-1
TGTGCCAGCAGCTTAGGGGCTACGAACACCGGGGAGCTGTTTTTT	CASSLGATNTGELFF	once	.	TRBV11-3	TRBJ2-2
TGCGCCAGCAGCCCGATGGTGGGGCAGGGAGCGAACACCGGGGAGCTGTTTTTT	CASSPMVGQGANTGELFF	.	.	TRBV5-1	TRBJ2-2
TGTGCCAGCAAACGGAACACTGAAGCTTTCTTT	CASKRNTEAFF	once	.	TRBV28	TRBJ1-1
TGTGCCAGCAGGGACAGCTATAATTCACCCCTCCACTTT	CASRDSYNSPLHF	.	.	TRBV6-6	TRBJ1-6
TGTGCCAGCAGCCGGGAGGGGACAGGGGATGGCTACACCTTC	CASSREGTGDGYTF	once	TRBD1	TRBV7-9	TRBJ1-2
TGTGCCAGCAGTTCTTGGACAGGGCACCTTCAGCGGGGTCAGCCCCAGCATTTT	CASSSWTGHLQRGQPQHF	.	TRBD1	TRBV28	TRBJ1-5
TGTGCCAGCAGTCTCTCTCTAGCGTTTAGCTCCTACGAGCAGTACTTC	CASSLSLAFSSYEQYF	.	.	TRBV28	TRBJ2-7
TGTGCCACCAGCAGAGAACTCCAGGCGGGAGATACGCAGTATTTT	CATSRELQAGDTQYF	.	.	TRBV15	TRBJ2-3
TGTGCCAGCGGGACACGGGGGACAGGCGTGGAGACCCAGTACTTC	CASGTRGTGVETQYF	.	TRBD1	TRBV7-2	TRBJ2-5
TGTGCCAGCAGCCAAGAGGGGAATGGCTACACCTTC	CASSQEGNGYTF	once	.	TRBV14	TRBJ1-2
TGTGCCAGCAGCCTTGGACTAGCGGGAGTGAATCCCCTCAATGAGCAGTTCTTC	CASSLGLAGVNPLNEQFF	.	TRBD2	TRBV7-7	TRBJ2-1
TGTGCCACCAGCAGCGTATACCAAGAGACCCAGTACTTC	CATSSVYQETQYF	once	.	TRBV15	TRBJ2-5
TGTGCCAGCAGCTTACCAAGCGGGAGTCTGTTCTACGAGCAGTACTTC	CASSLPSGSLFYEQYF	.	TRBD2	TRBV7-9	TRBJ2-7
TGTGCCAGCAGCTTCGGGGCCGCGAATGAAAAACTGTTTTTT	CASSFGAANEKLFF	.	.	TRBV11-2	TRBJ1-4
TGCGCCAGCAGCTTCAGGCAGGGGGTCGAGCAGTACTTC	CASSFRQGVEQYF	.	TRBD1	TRBV5-1	TRBJ2-7
TGTGCCAGCAGACTGGGGGGTAATGAGCAGTTCTTC	CASRLGGNEQFF	.	.	TRBV27	TRBJ2-1
TGTGCCAGCCTCAAGGGGGCGACAGATACGCAGTATTTT	CASLKGATDTQYF	.	TRBD1	TRBV2	TRBJ2-3
TGTGCCAGTAGTATAGCAGGGACAGGATTCTCTGGGGCCAACGTCCTGACTTTC	CASSIAGTGFSGANVLTF	.	TRBD1	TRBV19	TRBJ2-6
TGTGCCAGTAGTAGCCGGGGACAGGGTAATCAGCCCCAGCATTTT	CASSSRGQGNQPQHF	.	TRBD1	TRBV19	TRBJ1-5
TGTGCCAGCAGCTTGGCGGGAAGTTCCTACAATGAGCAGTTCTTC	CASSLAGSSYNEQFF	once	.	TRBV5-4	TRBJ2-1
TGTGCCAGCAGCTTATATGAGGGCGGCCCCTACGAGCAGTACTTC	CASSLYEGGPYEQYF	.	.	TRBV7-2	TRBJ2-7
TGTGCCAGCAGTCAGTCCGGGGGTACGCAGTATTTT	CASSQSGGTQYF	.	.	TRBV27	TRBJ2-3
TGTGCCAGCAGCTTAAGACTAGGCGGTGAGCAGTTCTTC	CASSLRLGGEQFF	.	.	TRBV13	TRBJ2-1
TGTGCCAGCAGTCAAAAAGCGGAAGGGTATGCAGATACGCAGTATTTT	CASSQKAEGYADTQYF	.	.	TRBV7-9	TRBJ2-3
TGTGCCACCAGGACCCCAGGGGCGGGGGAGCAGTACTTC	CATRTPGAGEQYF	.	.	TRBV15	TRBJ2-7
TGTGCCAGCAGCTTAATTCCGGGAAGCTCCTACGAGCAGTACTTC	CASSLIPGSSYEQYF	.	.	TRBV11-2	TRBJ2-7
TGTGCCAGCAGCAACGGGGTCTCTGAAGCTTTCTTT	CASSNGVSEAFF	.	.	TRBV21-1	TRBJ1-1
TGCGCCAGCAGCTCTGGGAGCAACGAGCAGTACTTC	CASSSGSNEQYF	.	.	TRBV5-1	TRBJ2-7
TGCGCCAGCAGCATCACAGGGGTTTCCTCCTACGAGCAGTACTTC	CASSITGVSSYEQYF	.	TRBD1	TRBV4-1	TRBJ2-7
TGTGCCAGCAGCGTAGGCTCCGTCCTGCGTGGCTACACCTTC	CASSVGSVLRGYTF	few	.	TRBV9	TRBJ1-2
TGTGCCAGCAGCGTAGGGACAGGCTTCTCTGGAAACACCATATATTTT	CASSVGTGFSGNTIYF	.	TRBD1	TRBV9	TRBJ1-3
TGTGCCAGCAGCTTAGCGGGGACAGTCACCTACGAGCAGTACTTC	CASSLAGTVTYEQYF	.	TRBD1	TRBV7-2	TRBJ2-7
TGTGCCAGCCAAAAACAGGGACCATCGCAAGAGACCCAGTACTTC	CASQKQGPSQETQYF	.	.	TRBV18	TRBJ2-5
TGTGCCAGCGTGAGGGGGGCCCAAACAGATACGCAGTATTTT	CASVRGAQTDTQYF	.	.	TRBV6-6	TRBJ2-3
TGCAGTGCTAGAAACAGAATCGGCTACACCTTC	CSARNRIGYTF	once	.	TRBV20-1	TRBJ1-2
TGTGCCACCAGCAGAGATGCGGCAGAGTATTCTTATAGCAATCAGCCCCAGCATTTT	CATSRDAAEYSYSNQPQHF	.	.	TRBV15	TRBJ1-5